This T cell receptor (beta chain) was profiled in a study of blood T cell repertoires in COVID-19. At the level of the study: COVID-19 samples from acute and convalescent phases originated in the United States, Italy and Spain. The cDNA or gDNA used as material had been derived from T cells, B-cell-depleted T cells, or PBMCs.

Original handling: Amplifying reference gene primers gave estimates of nucleated cell counts. The assay was immunoSEQ multiplex PCR, and TCRdb's table has in-frame clones only and misses some. Clone size and V and J calls were adopted from that table, with D and trimming inferred from the DNA. The table lists about 160,000 clones, approximately 85% of them singletons. Germline V gene data show CDR1 as SGHNT and CDR2 as YYREEE (reference sequence). Trimming at V came to 3 bases and at J to 8 bases, leaving 7 bases not matched to a gene. The length of the CDR3 is 15 residues. Seattle participants joined during active infection and were tracked over time.

The sequence was obtained from an older woman with COVID-19, enrolled during active disease. The material sequenced was peripheral blood. The chain combines TRBV5-4 with TRBJ2-5; TRBD2 aligns across 13 bases. The CDR3 region has the DNA TGTGCCAGCAGCTCGGGACTAGCGGGGTTAAGCACCCAGTACTTC. Translation gives CASSSGLAGLSTQYF. Variable domain in full (rest from reference TRBV5-4 and TRBJ2-5): ETGVTQSPTHLIKTRGQQVTLRCSSQSGHNTVSWYQQALGQGPQFIFQYYREEENGRGNFPPRFSGLQFPNYSSELNVNALELDDSALYLCASSSGLAGLSTQYFGPGTRLLVL.